This TCR beta chain emerged from a study of blood T cell repertoires in COVID-19. Study-level background: COVID-19 samples collected from the United States, Italy and Spain covered acute and convalescent phases.

V was clipped by 4 bases and J by 5 bases, with 17 bases between them. CDR1 and CDR2 from the germline V gene are SGHVS and FQNEAQ. The CDR3 has 15 residues. Per the study methods: Quantification of nucleated cells was approximated via reference gene primer amplification. Here immunoSEQ multiplex PCR was the method, and the copy in TCRdb shows in-frame clones only, minus some. V, J and clone size were drawn from that table, and D and trimming were deduced from the DNA. This sample has 110,000 or so clones, with roughly 85% found just once. The chain links TRBV7-8 to TRBJ2-5; perhaps TRBD2 as D (5 bases). This clonotype was obtained from a man aged 35 to 55 with acute or convalescent COVID-19. Sequencing was done on a sample of peripheral blood. CDR3 sequence reads: CASSSMGPTGETQYF. Written as DNA, the CDR3 is TGTGCCAGCAGCTCAATGGGCCCCACGGGGGAGACCCAGTACTTC.